This is a list of T cell receptor beta chains from one sample in a study of blood T cell repertoires in COVID-19. Sequencing was performed with immunoSEQ multiplex PCR; in TCRdb, only in-frame clones are kept and a portion is missing. This sample carries 150,000 to 200,000 clones, around nine tenths of them seen once, and the ten largest clones take 0.58%. Sequencing was performed on peripheral blood. These receptors were taken from a man aged 55-75 years with COVID-19, enrolled during active disease. Both conserved end residues are part of each CDR3. Fields, in order: J gene, D gene, clone size, V gene, CDR3 protein, CDR3 DNA. D genes are given only for firm matches. Size tells how often a clone was seen (once, few, many) or the class of an expanded clone, and some rows leave it out.

>TRBJ1-4|.|.|TRBV6-2/TRBV6-3
CASSYRAENVFF
TGTGCCAGCAGTTACCGTGCCGAGAATGTCTTTTTT
>TRBJ1-2|.|.|TRBV2
CASTLTPSNYGYTF
TGTGCCAGCACCCTGACACCCAGTAACTATGGCTACACCTTC
>TRBJ2-1|TRBD2|.|TRBV6-2/TRBV6-3
CASSYVGLANGEQFF
TGTGCCAGCAGTTACGTAGGACTAGCGAATGGTGAGCAGTTCTTC
>TRBJ2-7|TRBD2|.|TRBV19
CAAGGPGPYEQYF
TGTGCCGCGGGGGGGCCCGGGCCCTACGAGCAGTACTTC
>TRBJ2-7|.|.|TRBV7-2
CASSQGSYEQYF
TGTGCCAGCAGCCAGGGGTCCTACGAGCAGTACTTC
>TRBJ2-3|TRBD2|.|TRBV14
CASSLGVSGSTQYF
TGTGCCAGCAGCCTAGGTGTTAGCGGGAGTACGCAGTATTTT
>TRBJ1-1|.|.|TRBV2
CASSANNVMNTEAFF
TGTGCCAGCAGTGCGAACAATGTGATGAACACTGAAGCTTTCTTT
>TRBJ2-3|.|.|TRBV11-3
CASSLFGTDTQYF
TGTGCCAGCAGCTTATTCGGCACAGATACGCAGTATTTT
>TRBJ2-1|TRBD2|.|TRBV9
CASSAPLAGSGNEQFF
TGTGCCAGCAGCGCTCCACTAGCGGGATCGGGCAATGAGCAGTTCTTC
>TRBJ2-3|TRBD1|.|TRBV5-1
CASRGGPSTDTQYF
TGCGCCAGCAGAGGGGGCCCCAGCACAGATACGCAGTATTTT
>TRBJ1-1|.|.|TRBV11-3
CASSPEGGVTEAFF
TGTGCCAGCAGCCCTGAGGGGGGGGTTACTGAAGCTTTCTTT
>TRBJ2-2|TRBD1|.|TRBV4-3
CASSQEVGTGFGELFF
TGCGCCAGCAGCCAAGAAGTAGGGACAGGGTTCGGGGAGCTGTTTTTT
>TRBJ2-3|TRBD2|.|TRBV5-1
CASSLGASGSTTGDTQYF
TGCGCCAGCAGCTTGGGCGCTAGCGGGAGCACCACCGGAGATACGCAGTATTTT
>TRBJ2-2|.|.|TRBV19
CASRKEASNTGELFF
TGTGCCAGCCGGAAGGAGGCTTCGAACACCGGGGAGCTGTTTTTT
>TRBJ2-5|.|.|TRBV5-1
CASSLVAGSEETQYF
TGCGCCAGCAGCTTGGTCGCAGGGTCAGAAGAGACCCAGTACTTC
>TRBJ1-2|.|once|TRBV6-6
CASSYRGWNYGYTF
TGTGCCAGCAGTTACCGCGGCTGGAACTATGGCTACACCTTC
>TRBJ1-4|TRBD1|few|TRBV11-2
CASSQGQILNEKLFF
TGTGCCAGCAGCCAGGGACAGATCCTTAATGAAAAACTGTTTTTT
>TRBJ1-5|TRBD1|.|TRBV19
CASRGQGSNQPQHF
TGTGCCAGTAGGGGACAGGGAAGCAATCAGCCCCAGCATTTT
>TRBJ1-2|.|once|TRBV6-2/TRBV6-3
CASSPPQALYGYTF
TGTGCCAGCAGTCCACCACAGGCTCTCTATGGCTACACCTTC
>TRBJ1-5|.|.|TRBV7-2
CASSSDRSGQPQHF
TGTGCCAGCAGCTCTGACAGATCCGGGCAGCCCCAGCATTTT
>TRBJ1-1|TRBD1|.|TRBV6-2/TRBV6-3
CASSYTLGQGTAEAFF
TGTGCCAGCAGTTACACCCTCGGACAGGGGACGGCTGAAGCTTTCTTT
>TRBJ2-2|TRBD1|.|TRBV11-2
CASSSSGQANTGELFF
TGTGCCAGCAGCTCCTCGGGACAGGCGAACACCGGGGAGCTGTTTTTT
>TRBJ1-2|.|once|TRBV9
CASSSQTVIYGYTF
TGTGCCAGCAGCTCCCAGACAGTTATTTATGGCTACACCTTC
>TRBJ2-3|.|.|TRBV7-8
CASSLGFGSSTDTQYF
TGTGCCAGCAGCTTAGGATTCGGGTCTAGCACAGATACGCAGTATTTT
>TRBJ2-1|TRBD2|.|TRBV12-5
CASGLLRTSGINEQFF
TGTGCTAGTGGTTTGCTAAGGACTAGCGGGATCAATGAGCAGTTCTTC
>TRBJ1-4|TRBD1|once|TRBV24-1
CATSDRGTGVEKLFF
TGTGCCACCAGTGACCGCGGGACAGGGGTTGAAAAACTGTTTTTT